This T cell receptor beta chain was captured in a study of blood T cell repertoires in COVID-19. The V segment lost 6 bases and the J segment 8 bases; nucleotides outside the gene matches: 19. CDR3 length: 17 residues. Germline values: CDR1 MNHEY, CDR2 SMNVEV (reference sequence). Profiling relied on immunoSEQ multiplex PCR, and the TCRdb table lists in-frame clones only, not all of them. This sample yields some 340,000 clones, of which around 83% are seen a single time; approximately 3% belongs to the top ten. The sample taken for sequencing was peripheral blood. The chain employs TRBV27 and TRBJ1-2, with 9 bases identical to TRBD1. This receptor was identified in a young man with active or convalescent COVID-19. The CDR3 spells CASRISGTGKFYVGYTF. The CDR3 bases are TGTGCCAGCAGAATTTCCGGGACAGGGAAATTTTATGTGGGCTACACCTTC.